One and the same sample provided the 17 T cell receptor beta chains below, sequenced in a study of regulatory T cells in long-lasting Graves disease. Arm-PCR of CDR3 regions and iRepertoire HTBI primers were the basis on which TCR beta libraries were built. TCRdb re-derived calls from the multiplex PCR reads in MiXCR, one entry per CDR3 protein. The profile covers more than 650,000 distinct CDR3 sequences, with 30% appearing a single time and roughly 41% taken by the ten largest. The time point is: persistent/refractory GD, antithyroid drugs over 5 years with positive TRAb. After RNA was extracted from PBMCs, the TCR library was made from it. This material consisted of peripheral blood mononuclear cells (PBMCs), taken when the disease was refractory, from a patient treated with antithyroid drugs. The receptors come from a female donor with Graves disease.

In this sample, this clonotype turned up many times. The V and J genes are TRBV12-3 or TRBV12-4 and TRBJ1-2; D is unresolved. Trimming stripped 2 bases from V and 0 bases from J, with 7 bases between. The CDR3 is 14 amino acids. CDR3 nucleotide sequence: TGTGCCAGCAGTTTAATTGCTTCTAACTATGGCTACACCTTC. It codes for CASSLIASNYGYTF.

Many counts were recorded for this clonotype. The chain couples TRBV20-1 to TRBJ2-2; D unclear. The V end lost 0 bases, the J end lost 5 bases, and 7 bases lay between the germline ends. Germline CDR1 DFQATT, CDR2 SNEGSKA (reference sequence). The CDR3 loop spans 13 amino acids. The CDR3 loop reads CSARDIGTGELFF. The CDR3 DNA is TGCAGTGCTAGAGATATAGGGACCGGGGAGCTGTTTTTT.

A word on this clonotype: Without the conserved terminal phenylalanine or tryptophan, this CDR3 likely stems from a read error. The genes are TRBV5-4 and TRBJ2-5; D gene ambiguous. The V end lost 1 base, the J end lost 1 base, and 5 bases lay between the germline ends. Germline V CDR1 and CDR2: SGHNT, YYREEE (reference sequence). This CDR3 comprises 13 residues. CDR3 DNA sequence: TGTGCCAGCAGCTTGACGGCCCAAGAGACCCAGTACCTC. Its translation is CASSLTAQETQYL.

This clonotype was counted at least ten times. This chain connects TRBV11-2 to TRBJ2-7; 8 bases map to TRBD2. Germline values: CDR1 SGHAT, CDR2 FQNNGV. The CDR3 totals 14 residues. The V gene end was trimmed by 1 base and the J gene end by 2 bases; junction bases not matched to a gene: 1. In DNA, the CDR3 is TGTGCCAGCAGCTTAGGTAGCGGGGCCTACGAGCAGTACTTC. Translating gives CASSLGSGAYEQYF. The whole variable domain, remainder taken from reference TRBV11-2 and TRBJ2-7, is EAGVAQSPRYKIIEKRQSVAFWCNPISGHATLYWYQQILGQGPKLLIQFQNNGVVDDSQLPKDRFSAERLKGVDSTLKIQPAKLEDSAVYLCASSLGSGAYEQYFGPGTRLTVT.

This clonotype was found a few times. The chain carries TRBV7-9 and TRBJ1-4; possible D gene TRBD1, 5 bases. The V and J ends lost 5 bases and 7 bases respectively, with 8 bases between them. The CDR3 loop spans 12 amino acids. In germline, CDR1 is SEHNR, CDR2 FQNEAQ (reference sequence). The CDR3 DNA sequence: TGTGCCAGCAGCCAAGGGACTGAAAAACTGTTTTTT. Encoded protein: CASSQGTEKLFF.

This clonotype turned up a few times. V and J are TRBV30 and TRBJ2-5, with 10 bases aligning to TRBD2. V shed 0 bases and J 5 bases; nucleotides not matched to a gene: 3. The V gene's germline CDR1 is GTSNPN and CDR2 SVGIG (reference sequence). There are 14 residues in the CDR3. The CDR3 is CAWSVPGLAETQYF. The DNA of the CDR3 is TGTGCCTGGAGTGTACCGGGACTAGCGGAGACCCAGTACTTC.

The chain recombines TRBV5-5 with TRBJ2-4; D perhaps matches TRBD2 (7 bases). This CDR3 region has 15 residues. Looked up from germline, CDR1 is SGHKS and CDR2 is YYEKEE (reference sequence). With 3 bases removed from V and 9 bases from J, the gap between germline ends came to 19 bases. The CDR3 reads CASSSLAAGASIQYF. CDR3 DNA sequence: TGTGCCAGCAGCTCTTTAGCGGCGGGGGCGAGCATTCAGTACTTC.

The rearrangement links TRBV9 to TRBJ2-7, with 9 bases fitting TRBD2. Germline V gives CDR1 SGDLS, CDR2 YYNGEE. V trimming: 1 base; J trimming: 2 bases; junction bases outside the gene matches: 4. The length of the CDR3 is 15 residues. CDR3 region: CASSVSGLAAYEQYF. CDR3 sequence (DNA): TGTGCCAGCAGCGTATCGGGACTAGCTGCCTACGAGCAGTACTTC.

This clonotype appeared many times. The J gene is TRBJ1-1, the V gene TRBV12-3 or TRBV12-4; D ambiguous. The CDR3 spans 12 residues. V was cut by 6 bases and J by 5 bases, with 10 bases left in between. The CDR3 coding sequence is TGTGCCAGCAGCCGACACGGAACTGAAGCTTTCTTT. Translation gives CASSRHGTEAFF.

V is TRBV3-1 and J is TRBJ1-6, with TRBD1 as a possible D gene (5 bases). Looked up from germline, CDR1 is LGHDT and CDR2 is YNNKEL (reference sequence). The length of the CDR3 is 15 residues. With 2 bases removed from V and 7 bases from J, the gap between germline ends came to 12 bases. The DNA for the CDR3 is TGTGCCAGCAGCCAAATGACTGGGGCGAATTCACCCCTCCACTTT. This sequence encodes CASSQMTGANSPLHF. Variable domain in full (rest from reference TRBV3-1 and TRBJ1-6): DTAVSQTPKYLVTQMGNDKSIKCEQNLGHDTMYWYKQDSKKFLKIMFSYNNKELIINETVPNRFSPKSPDKAHLNLHINSLELGDSAVYFCASSQMTGANSPLHFGNGTRLTVT.

This clonotype came up a few times. The chain has TRBV27 and TRBJ2-3, with 12 positions matching TRBD2. The CDR3 is 17 residues long. Unmatched junction bases numbered 7, after V lost 4 bases and J lost 2 bases. Germline-derived CDR1 and CDR2 are MNHEY and SMNVEV (reference sequence). The CDR3 loop reads CASSSLRTSGTTDTQYF. CDR3 nucleotide sequence: TGTGCCAGCAGTTCGCTTCGGACTAGCGGGACCACAGATACGCAGTATTTT.

The table lists this clonotype with many counts. The gene calls are TRBV15 and TRBJ1-5; D perhaps matches TRBD1 (6 bases). Trimming took 1 base from V and 4 from J, leaving 14 bases between them. This CDR3 region has 16 residues. Germline loops: CDR1 LNHNV, CDR2 YYDKDF (reference sequence). As DNA, the CDR3 is TGTGCCACCAGCAGAGGGGGGGCAGCTGGAAATCAGCCCCAGCATTTT. The encoded protein is CATSRGGAAGNQPQHF.

The CDR3 region has the DNA TGCAGCGCCCGCCCCACAGGGAGGGCCAACTACGAGCAGTACTTC. Its protein product is CSARPTGRANYEQYF. This chain uses TRBV29-1 with TRBJ2-7; weak D call: TRBD2 (7 bases). V shed 7 bases and J shed 3 bases, with 22 bases lying between them. This CDR3 is built from 15 residues. Germline V gives CDR1 SQVTM, CDR2 ANQGSEA.

This clonotype has just a few counts. The chain links TRBV29-1 to TRBJ2-1; D possibly corresponds to TRBD2 (6 bases). There are 15 residues in the CDR3. V was shortened by 6 bases and J by 0 bases, with 15 bases between the two germline ends. CDR1 and CDR2 (germline): SQVTM, ANQGSEA. Here the CDR3 reads CSVALAFTSYNEQFF. The CDR3 DNA is TGCAGCGTGGCCCTAGCGTTTACCTCCTACAATGAGCAGTTCTTC.

This clonotype was detected many times. This chain joins TRBV28 and TRBJ1-1; tentative D call: TRBD1 (5 bases). The CDR3 is 14 amino acids. From germline, CDR1 is MDHEN and CDR2 SYDVKM. Trimming removed 8 bases at V and 1 base at J, with 14 bases between. DNA for the CDR3: TGTGCCAGCGGAGGCGGGGCGCGGAACACTGAAGCTTTCTTT. Translated, it gives CASGGGARNTEAFF.

The chain uses TRBV19 and TRBJ1-5; 7 bases are a match to TRBD1. This CDR3 region has 13 residues. Germline V gene lookup returns CDR1 LNHDA and CDR2 SQIVND (reference sequence). V trimming: 7 bases; J trimming: 3 bases; junction bases outside the gene matches: 3. The CDR3 DNA follows: TGTGCCAGTACGGGACAGATCAATCAGCCCCAGCATTTT. Translation gives CASTGQINQPQHF. The whole variable domain, remainder taken from reference TRBV19 and TRBJ1-5, is DGGITQSPKYLFRKEGQNVTLSCEQNLNHDAMYWYRQDPGQGLRLIYYSQIVNDFQKGDIAEGYSVSREKKESFPLTVTSAQKNPTAFYLCASTGQINQPQHFGDGTRLSIL.

This chain links TRBV28 with TRBJ2-1; D is possibly TRBD2 (5 bases). CDR1 is MDHEN and CDR2 is SYDVKM in the germline V gene. Trimming took off 8 bases at V and 5 bases at J, with 22 bases between the two ends. The CDR3 extends over 16 amino acids. CDR3 coding DNA: TGTGCCAGCGGTGCCCGTCCGGGTCGGGATAACAATGAGCAGTTCTTC. It yields the protein CASGARPGRDNNEQFF.